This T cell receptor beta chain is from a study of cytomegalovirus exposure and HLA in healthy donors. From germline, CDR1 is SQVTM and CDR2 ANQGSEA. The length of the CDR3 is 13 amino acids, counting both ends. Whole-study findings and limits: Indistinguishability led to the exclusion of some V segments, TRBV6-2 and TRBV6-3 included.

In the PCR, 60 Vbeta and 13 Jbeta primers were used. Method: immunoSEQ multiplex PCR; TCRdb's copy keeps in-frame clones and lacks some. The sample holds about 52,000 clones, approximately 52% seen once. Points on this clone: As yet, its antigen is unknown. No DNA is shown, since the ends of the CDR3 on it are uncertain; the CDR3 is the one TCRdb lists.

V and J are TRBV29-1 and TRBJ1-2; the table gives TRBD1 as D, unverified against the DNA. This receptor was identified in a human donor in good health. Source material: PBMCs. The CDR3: CSVAKGTGGLGTF.